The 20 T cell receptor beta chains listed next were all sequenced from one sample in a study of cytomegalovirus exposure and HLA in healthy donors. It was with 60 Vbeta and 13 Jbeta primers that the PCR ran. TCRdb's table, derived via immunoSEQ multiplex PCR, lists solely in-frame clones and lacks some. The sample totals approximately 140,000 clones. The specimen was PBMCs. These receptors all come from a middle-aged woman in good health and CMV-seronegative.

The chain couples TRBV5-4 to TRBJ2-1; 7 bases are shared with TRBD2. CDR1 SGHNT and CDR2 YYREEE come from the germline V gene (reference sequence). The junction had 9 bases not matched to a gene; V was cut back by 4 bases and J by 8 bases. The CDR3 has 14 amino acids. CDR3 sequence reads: CASSGAGTIDEQFF. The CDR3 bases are TGTGCCAGCAGCGGAGCGGGAACGATCGATGAGCAGTTCTTC. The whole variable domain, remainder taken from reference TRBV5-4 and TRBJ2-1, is ETGVTQSPTHLIKTRGQQVTLRCSSQSGHNTVSWYQQALGQGPQFIFQYYREEENGRGNFPPRFSGLQFPNYSSELNVNALELDDSALYLCASSGAGTIDEQFFGPGTRLTVL.

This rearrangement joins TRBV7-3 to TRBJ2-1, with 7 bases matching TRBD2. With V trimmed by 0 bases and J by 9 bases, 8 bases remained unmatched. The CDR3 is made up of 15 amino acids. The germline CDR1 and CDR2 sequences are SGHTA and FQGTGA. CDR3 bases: TGTGCCAGCAGCTTAACGGGGGGGACGTCAGGTGAGCAGTTCTTC. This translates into CASSLTGGTSGEQFF.

DNA of the CDR3: TGTGCCAGTAGTATAGCATCAGGGGGCGAGCAGTTCTTC. It encodes CASSIASGGEQFF. The gene calls are TRBV19 and TRBJ2-1; 8 bases are a match to TRBD1. This CDR3 has 13 amino acids. The germline gives CDR1 LNHDA, CDR2 SQIVND (reference sequence). V gave up 1 base and J gave up 10 bases; unmatched junction bases: 3. The full variable domain, in which reference TRBV19 and TRBJ2-1 provide the parts outside the CDR3, is DGGITQSPKYLFRKEGQNVTLSCEQNLNHDAMYWYRQDPGQGLRLIYYSQIVNDFQKGDIAEGYSVSREKKESFPLTVTSAQKNPTAFYLCASSIASGGEQFFGPGTRLTVL.

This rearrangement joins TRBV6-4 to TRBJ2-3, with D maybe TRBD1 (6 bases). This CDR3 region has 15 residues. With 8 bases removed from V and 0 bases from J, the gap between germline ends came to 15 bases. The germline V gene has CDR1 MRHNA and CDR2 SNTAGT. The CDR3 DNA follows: TGTGCCAGCGGCTCAGGGGAATCGAGCACAGATACGCAGTATTTT. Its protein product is CASGSGESSTDTQYF.

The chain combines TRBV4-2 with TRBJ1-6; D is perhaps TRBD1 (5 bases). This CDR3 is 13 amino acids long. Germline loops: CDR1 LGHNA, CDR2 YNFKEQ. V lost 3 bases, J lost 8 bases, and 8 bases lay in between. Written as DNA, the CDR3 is TGTGCCAGCAGCCAGGCCAGGGATTCACCCCTCCACTTT. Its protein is CASSQARDSPLHF.

The CDR3 sequence is CASSLRTGRANYGYTF. The DNA of the CDR3 is TGTGCCAGCAGCTTGCGGACAGGCCGAGCTAACTATGGCTACACCTTC. V usage is TRBV5-4 and J usage is TRBJ1-2; 7 bases fit TRBD1. The CDR3 is 16 amino acids. J gave up 0 bases and V 1 base, and 6 bases lay outside the gene matches. The germline gives CDR1 SGHNT, CDR2 YYREEE (reference sequence).

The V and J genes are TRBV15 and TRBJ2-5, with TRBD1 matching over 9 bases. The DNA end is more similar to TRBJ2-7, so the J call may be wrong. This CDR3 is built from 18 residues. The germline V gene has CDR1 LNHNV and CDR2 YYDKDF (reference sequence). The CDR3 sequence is CATSRDPRRTGASYEQYF. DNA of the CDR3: TGTGCCACCAGCAGAGATCCTCGAAGGACAGGGGCTTCCTACGAGCAGTACTTC.

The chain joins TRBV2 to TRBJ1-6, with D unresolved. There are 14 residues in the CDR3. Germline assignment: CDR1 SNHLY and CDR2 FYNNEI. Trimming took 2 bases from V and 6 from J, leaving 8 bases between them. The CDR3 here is CASSETASNSPLHF. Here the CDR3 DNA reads TGTGCCAGCAGTGAAACAGCCTCTAATTCACCCCTCCACTTT. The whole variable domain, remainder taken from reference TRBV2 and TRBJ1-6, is EPEVTQTPSHQVTQMGQEVILRCVPISNHLYFYWYRQILGQKVEFLVSFYNNEISEKSEIFDDQFSVERPDGSNFTLKIRSTKLEDSAMYFCASSETASNSPLHFGNGTRLTVT.

The CDR3 protein is CSVSDTLTEAFF. In nucleotides, the CDR3 is TGCAGCGTCTCGGACACGCTCACTGAAGCTTTCTTT. V and J are TRBV29-1 and TRBJ1-1; D might be TRBD1 (5 bases). This CDR3 is built from 12 residues. V lost 6 bases and J 4 bases, leaving 12 bases between the germline ends. Germline V gene data show CDR1 as SQVTM and CDR2 as ANQGSEA. The entire variable domain, with the rest obtained from reference TRBV29-1 and TRBJ1-1, is as follows: SAVISQKPSRDICQRGTSLTIQCQVDSQVTMMFWYRQQPGQSLTLIATANQGSEATYESGFVIDKFPISRPNLTFSTLTVSNMSPEDSSIYLCSVSDTLTEAFFGQGTRLTVV.

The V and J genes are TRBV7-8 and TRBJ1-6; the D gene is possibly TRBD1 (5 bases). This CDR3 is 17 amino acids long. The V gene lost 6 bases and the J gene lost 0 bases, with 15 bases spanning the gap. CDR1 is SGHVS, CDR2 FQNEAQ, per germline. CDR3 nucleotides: TGTGCCAGCAGTTCCGACAGAACGAGCTCCTATAATTCACCCCTCCACTTT. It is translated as CASSSDRTSSYNSPLHF.

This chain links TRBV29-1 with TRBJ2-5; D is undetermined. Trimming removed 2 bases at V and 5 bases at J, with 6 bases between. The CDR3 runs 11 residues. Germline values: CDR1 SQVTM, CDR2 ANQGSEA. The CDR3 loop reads CSVELGETQYF. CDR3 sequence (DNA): TGCAGCGTTGAACTCGGGGAGACCCAGTACTTC.

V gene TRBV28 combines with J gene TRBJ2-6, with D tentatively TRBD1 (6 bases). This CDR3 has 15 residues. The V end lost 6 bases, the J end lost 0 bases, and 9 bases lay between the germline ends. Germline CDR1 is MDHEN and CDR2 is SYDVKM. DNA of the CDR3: TGTGCCAGCAGCTTCAGGGGCTCTGGGGCCAACGTCCTGACTTTC. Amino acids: CASSFRGSGANVLTF.

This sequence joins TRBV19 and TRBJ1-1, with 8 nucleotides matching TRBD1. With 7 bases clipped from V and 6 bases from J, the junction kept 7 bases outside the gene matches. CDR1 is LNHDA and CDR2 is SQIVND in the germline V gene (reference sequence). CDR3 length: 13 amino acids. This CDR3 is CASITTGAAEAFF. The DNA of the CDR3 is TGTGCCAGTATTACGACAGGGGCGGCTGAAGCTTTCTTT. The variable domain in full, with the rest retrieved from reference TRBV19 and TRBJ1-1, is DGGITQSPKYLFRKEGQNVTLSCEQNLNHDAMYWYRQDPGQGLRLIYYSQIVNDFQKGDIAEGYSVSREKKESFPLTVTSAQKNPTAFYLCASITTGAAEAFFGQGTRLTVV.

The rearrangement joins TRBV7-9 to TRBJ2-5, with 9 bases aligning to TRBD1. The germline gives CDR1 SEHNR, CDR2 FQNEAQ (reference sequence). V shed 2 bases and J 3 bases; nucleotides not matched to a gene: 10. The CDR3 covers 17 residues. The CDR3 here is CASSLPRDREGKETQYF. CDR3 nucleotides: TGTGCCAGCAGCTTACCACGGGACAGGGAGGGAAAAGAGACCCAGTACTTC.

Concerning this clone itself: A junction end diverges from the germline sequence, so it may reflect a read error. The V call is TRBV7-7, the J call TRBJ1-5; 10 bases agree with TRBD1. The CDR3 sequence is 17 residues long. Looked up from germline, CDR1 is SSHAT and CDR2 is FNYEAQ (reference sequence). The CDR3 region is CASSLGTGDVGNQPQHF. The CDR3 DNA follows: TGTGCTAGCAGCTTGGGGACAGGGGACGTTGGCAATCAGCCCCAGCATTTT.

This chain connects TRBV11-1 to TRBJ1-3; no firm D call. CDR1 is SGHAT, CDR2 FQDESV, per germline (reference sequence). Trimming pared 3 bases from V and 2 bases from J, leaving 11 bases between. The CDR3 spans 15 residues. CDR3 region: CASSFDPRPGNTIYF. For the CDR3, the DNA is TGTGCCAGCAGCTTCGACCCCAGGCCTGGAAACACCATATATTTT.

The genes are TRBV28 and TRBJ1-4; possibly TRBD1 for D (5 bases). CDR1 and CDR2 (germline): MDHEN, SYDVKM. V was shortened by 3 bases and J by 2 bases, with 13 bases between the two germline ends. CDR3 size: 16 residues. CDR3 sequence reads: CASSFPGGDTNEKLFF. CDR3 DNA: TGTGCCAGCAGTTTCCCGGGGGGAGATACTAATGAAAAACTGTTTTTT.

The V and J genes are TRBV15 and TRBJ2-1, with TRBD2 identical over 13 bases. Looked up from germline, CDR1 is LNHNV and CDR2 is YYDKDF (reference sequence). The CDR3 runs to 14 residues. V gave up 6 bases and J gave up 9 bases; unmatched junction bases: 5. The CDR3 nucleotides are TGTGCCACCAGAGGGACTAGCGGGGCAGTTGAGCAGTTCTTC. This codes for CATRGTSGAVEQFF. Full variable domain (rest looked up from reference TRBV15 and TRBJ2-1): DAMVIQNPRYQVTQFGKPVTLSCSQTLNHNVMYWYQQKSSQAPKLLFHYYDKDFNNEADTPDNFQSRRPNTSFCFLDIRSPGLGDTAMYLCATRGTSGAVEQFFGPGTRLTVL.

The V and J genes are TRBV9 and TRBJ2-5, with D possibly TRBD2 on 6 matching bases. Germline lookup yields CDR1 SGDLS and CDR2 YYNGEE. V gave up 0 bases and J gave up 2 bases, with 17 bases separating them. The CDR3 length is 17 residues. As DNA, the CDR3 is TGTGCCAGCAGCGTAGGGCCTCTGGGGGGTCCGCAAGAGACCCAGTACTTC. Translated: CASSVGPLGGPQETQYF. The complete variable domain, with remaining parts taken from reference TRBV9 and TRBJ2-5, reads DSGVTQTPKHLITATGQRVTLRCSPRSGDLSVYWYQQSLDQGLQFLIQYYNGEERAKGNILERFSAQQFPDLHSELNLSSLELGDSALYFCASSVGPLGGPQETQYFGPGTRLLVL.

CDR3 DNA sequence: TGTGCCAGCAGTTACTCGATACAGGGGAGGACTGAAGCTTTCTTT. Protein sequence: CASSYSIQGRTEAFF. The rearrangement uses TRBV6-5 and TRBJ1-1; TRBD1 matches at 7 bases. The V and J ends lost 0 bases and 5 bases, in that order; junction bases with no gene match: 6. The CDR3 spans 15 residues. Germline V gives CDR1 MNHEY, CDR2 SVGAGI.